Each of the 20 T cell receptor beta chains below was sequenced from the same sample in a study of technical replicates of blood from a handful of donors. Here immunoSEQ multiplex PCR was the method, and the copy in TCRdb shows in-frame clones only, minus some. This repertoire shows 75,000 to 90,000 clones, 93% found once; its top ten account for 0.2% to 0.25%. The sequencing input was T cells isolated from PBMCs. The receptors were gathered from a human donor in good health.

The V and J genes are TRBV10-3 and TRBJ1-1, with 7 bases fitting TRBD1. The CDR3 spans 14 residues. Unmatched junction bases numbered 6, after V lost 5 bases and J lost 3 bases. Germline values: CDR1 ENHRY, CDR2 SYGVKD. Written as DNA, the CDR3 is TGTGCCATCAGTCTGGACAGGCCGGACACTGAAGCTTTCTTT. Protein product: CAISLDRPDTEAFF.

The rearrangement links TRBV6-5 to TRBJ2-7; 8 bases line up with TRBD2. Germline CDR1 and CDR2: MNHEY and SVGAGI. V was clipped by 4 bases and J by 2 bases; unmatched bases: 7. This CDR3 is 15 amino acids long. CDR3 amino acids: CASSSKREPTYEQYF. The DNA of the CDR3 is TGTGCCAGCAGTTCAAAGCGGGAGCCGACCTACGAGCAGTACTTC.

This chain uses TRBV19 with TRBJ2-4; TRBD1 is a possible D gene (6 bases). With 5 bases removed from V and 1 base from J, the gap between germline ends came to 15 bases. Germline-derived CDR1 and CDR2 are LNHDA and SQIVND (reference sequence). This CDR3 contains 16 residues. CDR3 in DNA: TGTGCCAGTAGTCCAACAGGGAGCACGGCCAAAAACATTCAGTACTTC. It translates to CASSPTGSTAKNIQYF. Full variable domain (remainder filled in from reference TRBV19 and TRBJ2-4): DGGITQSPKYLFRKEGQNVTLSCEQNLNHDAMYWYRQDPGQGLRLIYYSQIVNDFQKGDIAEGYSVSREKKESFPLTVTSAQKNPTAFYLCASSPTGSTAKNIQYFGAGTRLSVL.

The chain carries TRBV20-1 and TRBJ1-2; no reliable D call. This CDR3 has 11 amino acids. Germline V CDR1 and CDR2: DFQATT, SNEGSKA (reference sequence). Trimming pared 7 bases from V and 7 bases from J, leaving 13 bases between. CDR3 protein: CSVSVPFGYTF. The CDR3 nucleotides are TGCAGTGTGTCTGTTCCTTTTGGCTACACCTTC.

CDR3 protein: CASSLGALTKETQYF. In DNA, the CDR3 is TGTGCCAGCAGTTTAGGTGCCTTAACAAAAGAGACCCAGTACTTC. The chain couples TRBV28 to TRBJ2-5; D remains unclear. The CDR3 contains 15 residues. CDR1 is MDHEN and CDR2 is SYDVKM in the germline V gene. V was pared by 2 bases and J by 3 bases, with 13 bases between.

CDR3 DNA: TGCGCCAGCAGCCCGGGAGGCTCGGGGGCGGATGGCTACACCTTC. As protein: CASSPGGSGADGYTF. The rearrangement uses TRBV5-1 and TRBJ1-2; maybe TRBD1 (6 bases). The germline V and J ends were trimmed by 4 bases and 6 bases, with 19 bases remaining between them. Germline-derived CDR1 and CDR2 are SGHRS and YFSETQ. The CDR3 sequence is 15 residues long.

A single count supports this clone. The chain has TRBV28 and TRBJ2-7; a weak D match, TRBD2 (6 bases). Germline CDR1 reads MDHEN; CDR2 reads SYDVKM. With 8 bases removed from V and 7 bases from J, the gap between germline ends came to 15 bases. The CDR3 sequence is 12 residues long. The CDR3 DNA follows: TGTGCCAGCGGGCGGGAACTTTTAGAGCAGTACTTC. As protein: CASGRELLEQYF.

The chain has TRBV6-6 and TRBJ2-1; tentatively, D is TRBD1 (5 bases). The germline V and J ends were trimmed by 10 bases and 9 bases, with 25 bases remaining between them. The CDR3 contains 15 residues. CDR1 and CDR2 (germline): MNHNY, SVGAGI (reference sequence). The CDR3 DNA reads TGTGCCATCTCACAATTCTTTCAGGGTTTGGCTGAGCAGTTCTTC. It encodes CAISQFFQGLAEQFF.

The gene calls are TRBV5-6 and TRBJ1-4, with 12 positions matching TRBD1. With 4 bases clipped from V and 5 bases from J, the junction kept 3 bases outside the gene matches. There are 15 residues in the CDR3. From germline, CDR1 is SGHDT and CDR2 YYEEEE. CDR3 loop: CASSGGTGGNEKLFF. CDR3 bases: TGTGCCAGCAGCGGCGGGACAGGGGGCAATGAAAAACTGTTTTTT.

This chain joins TRBV18 and TRBJ2-5; weak D call: TRBD1 (6 bases). The CDR3 runs 14 residues. V was cut by 8 bases and J by 5 bases, with 18 bases left in between. CDR1 and CDR2 (germline): KGHSH, LQKENI. CDR3 coding DNA: TGTGCCAGCCGCCCCGGGACAAATGAGGAGACCCAGTACTTC. It yields the protein CASRPGTNEETQYF.

The CDR3 region has the DNA TGCGCCAGCAGCCACCTGGTGGCGGAGGGCACAGATACGCAGTATTTT. This gives the protein CASSHLVAEGTDTQYF. The rearrangement links TRBV4-1 to TRBJ2-3; maybe TRBD2 (5 bases). The CDR3 has 16 residues. The V end was cut by 3 bases, the J end by 1 base, with 14 bases between. Germline assignment: CDR1 MGHRA and CDR2 YSYEKL.

This chain joins TRBV19 and TRBJ1-2, with D unresolved. This CDR3 has 14 amino acids. Germline-derived CDR1 and CDR2 are LNHDA and SQIVND (reference sequence). The V end was cut by 1 base, the J end by 2 bases, with 8 bases between. The CDR3 here is CASSIASTNYGYTF. CDR3 nucleotides: TGTGCCAGTAGTATAGCGTCCACAAACTATGGCTACACCTTC.

This chain uses TRBV6-5 with TRBJ2-2; D possibly corresponds to TRBD1 (6 bases). The ends were cut back, 8 bases at V and 8 bases at J, with 12 bases in the middle. This CDR3 region has 12 residues. Germline lookup yields CDR1 MNHEY and CDR2 SVGAGI. The CDR3 DNA follows: TGTGCCAGCCATGACAGGACAGGGGAGCTGTTTTTT. Its protein product is CASHDRTGELFF.

The chain links TRBV6-4 to TRBJ2-3; 8 positions agree with TRBD2. V lost 6 bases to trimming and J lost 3 bases; unmatched junction nucleotides: 8. The length of the CDR3 is 15 residues. Germline values: CDR1 MRHNA, CDR2 SNTAGT. Here the CDR3 DNA reads TGTGCCAGCAGCGATGGTAGCGGGGCGACAGATACGCAGTATTTT. Translated, it gives CASSDGSGATDTQYF.

The genes are TRBV19 and TRBJ2-2; 10 bases agree with TRBD2. In germline, CDR1 is LNHDA, CDR2 SQIVND (reference sequence). CDR3 length: 15 amino acids. V lost 8 bases to trimming and J lost 3 bases; unmatched junction nucleotides: 6. In DNA form, the CDR3 reads TGTGCCAGTCGACCTAGCGGGGGCGACACCGGGGAGCTGTTTTTT. This encodes CASRPSGGDTGELFF.

The rearrangement joins TRBV5-4 to TRBJ2-7, with D perhaps TRBD1 (6 bases). The germline CDR1 and CDR2 sequences are SGHNT and YYREEE (reference sequence). This CDR3 has 14 amino acids. V shed 0 bases and J shed 2 bases, with 9 bases lying between them. The chain's CDR3 is CASSLEQGTYEQYF. CDR3 sequence (DNA): TGTGCCAGCAGCTTGGAGCAGGGGACCTACGAGCAGTACTTC.

The chain uses TRBV19 and TRBJ1-5; D is uncertain. The CDR3 has 13 amino acids. CDR1 LNHDA and CDR2 SQIVND come from the germline V gene (reference sequence). V was cut by 8 bases and J by 5 bases, with 13 bases left in between. The CDR3 coding sequence is TGTGCCAGTTCGGGTCAAGGCGATCAGCCCCAGCATTTT. The encoded protein is CASSGQGDQPQHF. The full variable domain, rest sourced from reference TRBV19 and TRBJ1-5, is DGGITQSPKYLFRKEGQNVTLSCEQNLNHDAMYWYRQDPGQGLRLIYYSQIVNDFQKGDIAEGYSVSREKKESFPLTVTSAQKNPTAFYLCASSGQGDQPQHFGDGTRLSIL.

V gene TRBV27 combines with J gene TRBJ1-6, with 9 bases fitting TRBD1. This CDR3 contains 15 residues. J lost 8 bases, V lost 5 bases, and 7 bases had no gene match. Per the germline V gene, CDR1 is MNHEY and CDR2 is SMNVEV (reference sequence). The CDR3 coding sequence is TGTGCCAGCAGTCACGACAGGGGGAGGGATTCACCCCTCCACTTT. Translating it yields CASSHDRGRDSPLHF.

The V call is TRBV30, the J call TRBJ2-5, with TRBD1 as a possible D gene (5 bases). This CDR3 comprises 13 residues. The V and J ends lost 0 bases and 4 bases respectively, with 9 bases between them. Germline CDR1 reads GTSNPN; CDR2 reads SVGIG (reference sequence). Here the CDR3 reads CAWSVGQGETQYF. For the CDR3, the DNA is TGTGCCTGGAGTGTAGGTCAGGGAGAGACCCAGTACTTC.

This chain links TRBV9 with TRBJ2-7, with a weak D call TRBD1 (6 bases). Trimming cost V 2 bases and J 4 bases, with 16 bases left between them. There are 15 residues in the CDR3. CDR1 and CDR2 (germline): SGDLS, YYNGEE. The CDR3: CASSVTTGTLYEQYF. The CDR3 region has the DNA TGTGCCAGCAGCGTTACGACAGGTACCCTATACGAGCAGTACTTC.